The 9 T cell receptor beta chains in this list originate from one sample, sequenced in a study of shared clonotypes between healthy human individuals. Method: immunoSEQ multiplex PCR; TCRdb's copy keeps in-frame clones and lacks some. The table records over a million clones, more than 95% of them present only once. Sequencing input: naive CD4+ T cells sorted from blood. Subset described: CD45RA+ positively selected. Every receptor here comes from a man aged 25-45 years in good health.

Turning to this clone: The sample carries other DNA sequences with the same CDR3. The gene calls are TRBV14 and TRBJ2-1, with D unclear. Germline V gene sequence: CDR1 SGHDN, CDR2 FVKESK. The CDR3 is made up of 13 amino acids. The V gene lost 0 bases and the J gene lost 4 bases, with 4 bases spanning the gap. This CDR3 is CASSQDLYNEQFF. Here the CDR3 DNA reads TGTGCCAGCAGCCAAGATTTATACAATGAGCAGTTCTTC.

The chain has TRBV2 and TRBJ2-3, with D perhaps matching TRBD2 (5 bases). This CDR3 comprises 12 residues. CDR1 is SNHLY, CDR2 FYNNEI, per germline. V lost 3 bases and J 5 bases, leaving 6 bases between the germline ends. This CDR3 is CASSDEGDTQYF. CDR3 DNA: TGTGCCAGCAGTGATGAGGGAGATACGCAGTATTTT.

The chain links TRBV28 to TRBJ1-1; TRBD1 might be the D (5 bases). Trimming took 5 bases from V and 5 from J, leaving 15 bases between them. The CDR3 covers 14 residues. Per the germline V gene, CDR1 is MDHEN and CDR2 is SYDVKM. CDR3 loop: CASSGGTGRTEAFF. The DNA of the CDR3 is TGTGCCAGCAGTGGTGGGACCGGGCGGACTGAAGCTTTCTTT.

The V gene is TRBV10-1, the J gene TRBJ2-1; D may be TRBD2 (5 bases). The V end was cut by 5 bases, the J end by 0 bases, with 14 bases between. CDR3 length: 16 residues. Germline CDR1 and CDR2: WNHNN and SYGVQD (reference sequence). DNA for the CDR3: TGCGCCAGCAGTAGCCTGAGGGAGAGCTCCTACAATGAGCAGTTCTTC. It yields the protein CASSSLRESSYNEQFF.

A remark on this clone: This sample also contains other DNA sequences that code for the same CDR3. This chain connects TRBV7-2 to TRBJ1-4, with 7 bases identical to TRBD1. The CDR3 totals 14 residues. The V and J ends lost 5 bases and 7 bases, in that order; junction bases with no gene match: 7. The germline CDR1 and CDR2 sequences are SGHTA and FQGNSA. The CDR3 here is CASSPTGRGEKLFF. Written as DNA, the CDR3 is TGTGCCAGCAGCCCGACAGGGAGAGGTGAAAAACTGTTTTTT.

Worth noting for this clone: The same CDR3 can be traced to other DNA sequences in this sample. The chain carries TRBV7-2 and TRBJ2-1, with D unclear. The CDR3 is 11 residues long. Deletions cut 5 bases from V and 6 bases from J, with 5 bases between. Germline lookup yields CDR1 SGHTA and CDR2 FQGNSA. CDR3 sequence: CASSPRNEQFF. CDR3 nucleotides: TGTGCCAGCAGCCCCCGCAATGAGCAGTTCTTC.

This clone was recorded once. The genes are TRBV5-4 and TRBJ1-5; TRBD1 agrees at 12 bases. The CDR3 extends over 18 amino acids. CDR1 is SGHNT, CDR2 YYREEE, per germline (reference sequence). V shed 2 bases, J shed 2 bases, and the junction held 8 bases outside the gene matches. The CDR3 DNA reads TGTGCCAGCAGCTTCAGACGGGACAGGGGGCGAGGCAATCAGCCCCAGCATTTT. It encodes CASSFRRDRGRGNQPQHF.

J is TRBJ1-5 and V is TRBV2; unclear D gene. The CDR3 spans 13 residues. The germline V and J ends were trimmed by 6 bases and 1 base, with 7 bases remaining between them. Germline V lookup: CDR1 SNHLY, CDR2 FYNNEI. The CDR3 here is CASRTESNQPQHF. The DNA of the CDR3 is TGTGCCAGCAGAACAGAGAGCAATCAGCCCCAGCATTTT.

CDR3 nucleotides: TGTGCCAGCAGTGATACGGGACAGGATTATGCGGGCTACACCTTC. It encodes CASSDTGQDYAGYTF. The genes are TRBV2 and TRBJ1-2, with 8 positions matching TRBD1. Germline CDR1 and CDR2: SNHLY and FYNNEI. Trimming removed 3 bases from V and 8 bases from J; junction bases left unmatched: 11. CDR3 length equals 15 residues.